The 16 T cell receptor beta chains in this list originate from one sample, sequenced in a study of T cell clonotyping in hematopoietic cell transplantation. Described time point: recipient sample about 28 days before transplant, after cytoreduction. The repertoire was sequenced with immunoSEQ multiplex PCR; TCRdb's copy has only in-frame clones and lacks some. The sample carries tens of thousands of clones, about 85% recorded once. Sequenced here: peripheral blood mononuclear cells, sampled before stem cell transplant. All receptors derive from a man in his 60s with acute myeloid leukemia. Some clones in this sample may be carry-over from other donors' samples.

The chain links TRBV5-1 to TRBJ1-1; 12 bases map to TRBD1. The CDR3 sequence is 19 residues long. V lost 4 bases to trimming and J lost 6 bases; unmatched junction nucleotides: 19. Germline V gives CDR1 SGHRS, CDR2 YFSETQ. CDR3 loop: CASSPRGGTGGAGEAEAFF. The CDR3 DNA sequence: TGCGCCAGCAGCCCGCGGGGGGGGACAGGGGGCGCGGGGGAAGCTGAAGCTTTCTTT. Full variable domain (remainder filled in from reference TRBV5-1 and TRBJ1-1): KAGVTQTPRYLIKTRGQQVTLSCSPISGHRSVSWYQQTPGQGLQFLFEYFSETQRNKGNFPGRFSGRQFSNSRSEMNVSTLELGDSALYLCASSPRGGTGGAGEAEAFFGQGTRLTVV.

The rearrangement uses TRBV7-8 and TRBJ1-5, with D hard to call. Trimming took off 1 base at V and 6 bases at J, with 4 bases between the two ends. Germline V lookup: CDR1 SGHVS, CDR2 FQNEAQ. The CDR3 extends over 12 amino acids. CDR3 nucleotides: TGTGCCAGCAGCTTAGACGGTCAGCCCCAGCATTTT. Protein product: CASSLDGQPQHF.

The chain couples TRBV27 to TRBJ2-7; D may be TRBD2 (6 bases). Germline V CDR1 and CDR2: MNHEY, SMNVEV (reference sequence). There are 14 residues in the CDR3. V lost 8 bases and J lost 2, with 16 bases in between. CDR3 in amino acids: CASRVLAEAYEQYF. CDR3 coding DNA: TGTGCCAGCCGAGTACTAGCCGAGGCCTACGAGCAGTACTTC.

CDR3: CASISPPGHNSPLHF. CDR3 nucleotides: TGTGCCAGCATTAGCCCCCCAGGGCATAATTCACCCCTCCACTTT. This chain links TRBV28 with TRBJ1-6, with D possibly being TRBD1 (5 bases). From germline, CDR1 is MDHEN and CDR2 SYDVKM. The CDR3 has 15 residues. Deletions cut 7 bases from V and 5 bases from J, with 15 bases between. The entire variable domain, with the rest obtained from reference TRBV28 and TRBJ1-6, is as follows: DVKVTQSSRYLVKRTGEKVFLECVQDMDHENMFWYRQDPGLGLRLIYFSYDVKMKEKGDIPEGYSVSREKKERFSLILESASTNQTSMYLCASISPPGHNSPLHFGNGTRLTVT.

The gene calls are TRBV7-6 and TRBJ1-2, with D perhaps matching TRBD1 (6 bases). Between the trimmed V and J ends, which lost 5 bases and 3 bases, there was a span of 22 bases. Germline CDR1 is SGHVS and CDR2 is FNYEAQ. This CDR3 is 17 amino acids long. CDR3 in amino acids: CASSPLGGQGSHYGYTF. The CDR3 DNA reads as TGTGCCAGCAGCCCGCTCGGGGGGCAGGGGTCGCACTATGGCTACACCTTC.

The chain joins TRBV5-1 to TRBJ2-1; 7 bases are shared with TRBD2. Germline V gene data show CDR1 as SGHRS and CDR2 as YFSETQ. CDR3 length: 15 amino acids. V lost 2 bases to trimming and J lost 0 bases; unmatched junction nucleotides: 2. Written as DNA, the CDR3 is TGCGCCAGCAGCTTAGCGGGGAGCTCCTACAATGAGCAGTTCTTC. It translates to CASSLAGSSYNEQFF.

CDR3: CASQLREDFNPQHF. The DNA for the CDR3 is TGTGCCAGCCAGTTACGGGAAGACTTTAACCCCCAGCATTTT. The chain employs TRBV6-6 and TRBJ1-5; D is undetermined. The germline V and J ends were trimmed by 8 bases and 10 bases, with 21 bases remaining between them. This CDR3 is 14 amino acids long. CDR1 and CDR2 from the germline V gene are MNHNY and SVGAGI (reference sequence).

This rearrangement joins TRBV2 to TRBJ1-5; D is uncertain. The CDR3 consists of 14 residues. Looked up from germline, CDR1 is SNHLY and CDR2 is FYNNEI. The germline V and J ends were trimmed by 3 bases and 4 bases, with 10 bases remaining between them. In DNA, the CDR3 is TGTGCCAGCAGTGATATGGCAGAGAATCAGCCCCAGCATTTT. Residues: CASSDMAENQPQHF.

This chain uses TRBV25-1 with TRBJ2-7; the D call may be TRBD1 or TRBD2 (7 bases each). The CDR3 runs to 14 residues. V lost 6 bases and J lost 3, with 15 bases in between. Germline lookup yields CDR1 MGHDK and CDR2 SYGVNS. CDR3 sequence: CASRDTGEGYEQYF. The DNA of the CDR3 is TGTGCCAGCAGGGATACAGGGGAGGGCTACGAGCAGTACTTC.

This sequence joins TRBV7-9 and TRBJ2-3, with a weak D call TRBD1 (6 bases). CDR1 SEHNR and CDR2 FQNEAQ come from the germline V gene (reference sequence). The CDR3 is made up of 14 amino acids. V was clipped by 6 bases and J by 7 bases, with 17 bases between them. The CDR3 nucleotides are TGTGCCAGCAGTTTGGGGGCGGAAGCTCATACGCAGTATTTT. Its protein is CASSLGAEAHTQYF. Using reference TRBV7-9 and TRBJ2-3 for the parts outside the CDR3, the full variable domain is DTGVSQNPRHKITKRGQNVTFRCDPISEHNRLYWYRQTLGQGPEFLTYFQNEAQLEKSRLLSDRFSAERPKGSFSTLEIQRTEQGDSAMYLCASSLGAEAHTQYFGPGTRLTVL.

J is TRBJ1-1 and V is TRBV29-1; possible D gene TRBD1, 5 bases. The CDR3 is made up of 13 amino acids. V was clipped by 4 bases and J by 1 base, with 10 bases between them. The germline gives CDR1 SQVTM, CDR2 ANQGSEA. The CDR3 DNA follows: TGCAGCGTTGGGGTCCAGGGGAACACTGAAGCTTTCTTT. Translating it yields CSVGVQGNTEAFF.

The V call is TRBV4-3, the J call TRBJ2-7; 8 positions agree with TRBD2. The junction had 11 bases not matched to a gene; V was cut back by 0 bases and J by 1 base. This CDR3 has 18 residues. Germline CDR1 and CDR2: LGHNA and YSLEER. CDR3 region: CASSQDPPSGGRSYEQYF. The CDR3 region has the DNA TGCGCCAGCAGCCAAGATCCCCCCAGCGGGGGCCGATCCTACGAGCAGTACTTC.

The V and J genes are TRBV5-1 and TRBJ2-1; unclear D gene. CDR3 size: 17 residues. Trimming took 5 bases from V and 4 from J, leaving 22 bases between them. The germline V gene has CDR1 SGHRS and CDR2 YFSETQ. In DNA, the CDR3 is TGCGCCAGCAGTCGTGACGGATTAACACAACCTTACAATGAGCAGTTCTTC. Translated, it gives CASSRDGLTQPYNEQFF.

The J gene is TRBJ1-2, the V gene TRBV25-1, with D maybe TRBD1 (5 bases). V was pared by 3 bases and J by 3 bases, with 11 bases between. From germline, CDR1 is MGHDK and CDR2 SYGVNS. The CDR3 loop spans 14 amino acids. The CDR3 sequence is CASSDPGPYYGYTF. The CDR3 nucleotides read TGTGCCAGCAGTGATCCAGGGCCGTACTATGGCTACACCTTC.

CDR3 sequence reads: CASSQDRVSSYEQYF. DNA of the CDR3: TGCGCCAGCAGCCAGGACAGGGTATCGTCCTACGAGCAGTACTTC. The rearrangement uses TRBV4-3 and TRBJ2-7, with 8 positions matching TRBD1. This CDR3 contains 15 residues. CDR1 and CDR2 from the germline V gene are LGHNA and YSLEER. J gave up 1 base and V 3 bases, and 5 bases lay outside the gene matches.

This chain's CDR3 is CASSLRLAGGPVSSTDTQYF. In DNA, the CDR3 is TGTGCCAGCAGCTTAAGACTAGCGGGGGGGCCTGTGTCTAGCACAGATACGCAGTATTTT. The chain carries TRBV7-3 and TRBJ2-3; 14 bases line up with TRBD2. Germline loops: CDR1 SGHTA, CDR2 FQGTGA. There are 20 residues in the CDR3. Germline trimming cut 1 base from V and 0 bases from J; bases unmatched to any gene: 9.